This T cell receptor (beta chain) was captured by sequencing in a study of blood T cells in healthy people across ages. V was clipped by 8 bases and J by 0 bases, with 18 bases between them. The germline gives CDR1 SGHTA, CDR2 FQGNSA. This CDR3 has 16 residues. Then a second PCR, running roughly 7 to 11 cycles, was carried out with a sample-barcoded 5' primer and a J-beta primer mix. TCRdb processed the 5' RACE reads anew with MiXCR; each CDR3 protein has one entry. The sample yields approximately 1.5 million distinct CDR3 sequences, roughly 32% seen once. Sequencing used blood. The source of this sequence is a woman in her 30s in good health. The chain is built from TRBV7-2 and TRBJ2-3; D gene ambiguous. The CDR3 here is CASGAGERLSTDTQYF. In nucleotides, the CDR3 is TGTGCCAGCGGCGCTGGCGAGCGCCTAAGCACAGATACGCAGTATTTT.